This T cell receptor (beta chain) stems from a study of blood T cell repertoires in COVID-19. Background on the study: The United States, Italy and Spain provided the acute and convalescent COVID-19 samples.

Seattle enrolled patients during active infection and tracked them longitudinally. Under the authors' procedure: Counts of nucleated cells, estimated from reference gene primer amplification, were obtained. Profiling relied on immunoSEQ multiplex PCR, and the TCRdb table lists in-frame clones only, not all of them. The V and J calls and the clone size are those of that table, but D and trimming were determined from the DNA. The data show 300,000 to 400,000 clones, about 90% seen once. The V and J ends lost 6 bases and 5 bases, in that order; junction bases with no gene match: 9. The length of the CDR3 is 15 residues. Germline V gene data show CDR1 as MNHEY and CDR2 as SVGEGT.

The receptor was derived from a woman aged 70-85 years with COVID-19, enrolled during active disease. The genes are TRBV6-2 or TRBV6-3 and TRBJ2-7; 11 bases are a match to TRBD2. What was sequenced was peripheral blood. The CDR3 loop reads CASSTFGTSGNEQYF. CDR3 coding DNA: TGTGCCAGCAGCACCTTCGGGACTAGCGGTAACGAGCAGTACTTC.